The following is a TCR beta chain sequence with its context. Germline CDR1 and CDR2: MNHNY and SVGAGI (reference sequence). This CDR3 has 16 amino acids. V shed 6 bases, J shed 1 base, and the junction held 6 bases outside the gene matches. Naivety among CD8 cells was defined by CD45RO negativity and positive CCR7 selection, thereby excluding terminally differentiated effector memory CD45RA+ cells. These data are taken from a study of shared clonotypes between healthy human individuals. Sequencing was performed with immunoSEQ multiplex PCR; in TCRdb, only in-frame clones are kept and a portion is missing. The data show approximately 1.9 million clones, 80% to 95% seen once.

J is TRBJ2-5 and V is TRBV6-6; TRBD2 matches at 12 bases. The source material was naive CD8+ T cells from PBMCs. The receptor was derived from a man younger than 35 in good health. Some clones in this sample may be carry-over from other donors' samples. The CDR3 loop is CASSWGTSGFQETQYF. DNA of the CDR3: TGTGCCAGCAGCTGGGGGACTAGCGGGTTCCAAGAGACCCAGTACTTC.